This entry lists 17 T cell receptor beta chains sequenced from one sample in a study of blood T cell repertoires in COVID-19. Profiled with immunoSEQ multiplex PCR; TCRdb holds only in-frame clones, not every one. The sample yields hundreds of thousands of clones, roughly nine tenths seen once. Sequenced sample: peripheral blood. The receptors derive from a man younger than 35 with COVID-19, enrolled during active disease.

The chain links TRBV29-1 to TRBJ1-2; perhaps TRBD1 as D (5 bases). CDR1 SQVTM and CDR2 ANQGSEA come from the germline V gene. V gave up 3 bases and J gave up 8 bases, with 19 bases separating them. The CDR3 covers 14 residues. The CDR3 region is CSVEPVPRVKGYTF. CDR3 nucleotides: TGCAGCGTTGAGCCTGTCCCCAGGGTGAAGGGCTACACCTTC.

V gene TRBV3-1 (or the pseudogene TRBV3-2) combines with J gene TRBJ1-2; possibly TRBD1 for D (6 bases). V dropped 4 bases and J dropped 1 base, with 13 bases sitting between them. Germline lookup yields CDR1 LGHDT and CDR2 YNNKEL (reference sequence). This CDR3 spans 15 amino acids. Here the CDR3 reads CASSLDSHGNYGYTF. CDR3 nucleotide sequence: TGTGCCAGCAGCCTGGACAGCCACGGTAACTATGGCTACACCTTC.

This chain connects TRBV3-1 (or the pseudogene TRBV3-2) to TRBJ2-7; no reliable D call. Germline V gives CDR1 LGHDT, CDR2 YNNKEL (reference sequence). V was shortened by 0 bases and J by 3 bases, with 9 bases between the two germline ends. This CDR3 is 14 amino acids long. The CDR3, as DNA: TGTGCCAGCAGCCAAGAATTGAGATTCTACGAGCAGTACTTC. It specifies CASSQELRFYEQYF.

This CDR3 is CASSGGTNYSPLHF. The CDR3 nucleotides read TGTGCCAGCAGTGGAGGGACAAATTATTCACCCCTCCACTTT. The V call is TRBV2, the J call TRBJ1-6; possibly TRBD1 for D (6 bases). With 4 bases removed from V and 8 bases from J, the gap between germline ends came to 12 bases. CDR1 is SNHLY, CDR2 FYNNEI, per germline. CDR3 length: 14 amino acids.

This chain links TRBV3-1 (or the pseudogene TRBV3-2) with TRBJ2-7; possible D gene TRBD2, 5 bases. The germline V gene encodes CDR1 LGHDT and CDR2 YNNKEL (reference sequence). Trimming took 4 bases from V and 0 from J, leaving 10 bases between them. The CDR3 length is 14 residues. The CDR3 sequence: CASSRGPDSYEQYF. The CDR3 DNA is TGTGCCAGCAGCCGAGGGCCCGACTCCTACGAGCAGTACTTC.

The chain links TRBV19 to TRBJ1-6, with 9 bases lining up with TRBD1. CDR3 length equals 17 residues. Unmatched junction bases numbered 11, after V lost 6 bases and J lost 5 bases. CDR1 and CDR2 from the germline V gene are LNHDA and SQIVND (reference sequence). The CDR3 sequence is CASRLTGGAGNNSPLHF. As DNA, the CDR3 is TGTGCCAGTAGGCTAACAGGGGGCGCGGGGAATAATTCACCCCTCCACTTT.

The chain employs TRBV2 and TRBJ2-7; TRBD2 matches at 9 bases. Germline V gene data show CDR1 as SNHLY and CDR2 as FYNNEI. This CDR3 spans 13 amino acids. V shed 6 bases, J shed 5 bases, and the junction held 5 bases outside the gene matches. For the CDR3, the DNA is TGTGCCAGCAGAGTAGCGGGAGTGGACGAGCAGTACTTC. The encoded protein is CASRVAGVDEQYF.

The chain links TRBV6-5 to TRBJ1-5, with D hard to call. Germline-derived CDR1 and CDR2 are MNHEY and SVGAGI. The ends were cut back, 0 bases at V and 2 bases at J, with 8 bases in the middle. The CDR3 length is 15 residues. Here the CDR3 reads CASSYSTDRNQPQHF. The CDR3 region has the DNA TGTGCCAGCAGTTACTCGACTGATCGCAATCAGCCCCAGCATTTT.

This clone was observed a few times. This sequence joins TRBV4-1 and TRBJ2-1; TRBD2 aligns across 10 bases. V was clipped by 4 bases and J by 6 bases; unmatched bases: 15. CDR1 MGHRA and CDR2 YSYEKL come from the germline V gene. The CDR3 loop spans 18 amino acids. CDR3 in amino acids: CASSPMGLAGDFGNEQFF. The CDR3 nucleotides are TGCGCCAGCAGCCCCATGGGGCTAGCGGGAGATTTCGGCAATGAGCAGTTCTTC.

V gene TRBV4-1 combines with J gene TRBJ2-1, with 10 nucleotides matching TRBD2. CDR1 MGHRA and CDR2 YSYEKL come from the germline V gene. The trim removed 1 base at V and 5 bases at J, leaving 8 bases unmatched. The CDR3 extends over 17 amino acids. The CDR3 sequence: CASSQGPLAGVNNEQFF. The CDR3 DNA reads as TGCGCCAGCAGCCAAGGTCCGCTAGCGGGGGTAAACAATGAGCAGTTCTTC.

This chain uses TRBV21-1 with TRBJ2-1; whether TRBD2, the table's D call, matches the DNA was not checked. TRBV21-1 constitutes a pseudogene. The CDR3 loop spans 17 amino acids. The CDR3 DNA is TGTGCCAGCAGCAAGACTAGCGGGAGGCCTGAGGTCAATGAGCAGTTCTTC. It codes for CASSKTSGRPEVNEQFF.

CDR3 protein: CASSLTSGFYNEQFF. The CDR3 DNA sequence: TGTGCCAGCAGCTTGACTAGCGGGTTCTACAATGAGCAGTTCTTC. The genes are TRBV5-6 and TRBJ2-1, with 9 bases matching TRBD2. Germline V gene sequence: CDR1 SGHDT, CDR2 YYEEEE. After removal of 1 base from V and 3 bases from J, the junction contained 2 bases not matched to a gene. The CDR3 extends over 15 amino acids.

The CDR3 is CASRPDSYYGYTF. The CDR3 DNA sequence: TGTGCCAGCAGGCCGGACAGCTATTATGGCTACACCTTC. J is TRBJ1-2 and V is TRBV6-5; tentatively, D is TRBD1 (6 bases). The CDR3 spans 13 residues. Germline CDR1 MNHEY, CDR2 SVGAGI. V was shortened by 6 bases and J by 5 bases, with 13 bases between the two germline ends.

The rearrangement links TRBV5-6 to TRBJ2-2; 7 bases are a match to TRBD2. Germline V gives CDR1 SGHDT, CDR2 YYEEEE. This CDR3 is built from 18 residues. The trim removed 2 bases at V and 7 bases at J, leaving 17 bases unmatched. CDR3 region: CASSLFGRRDSKGGELFF. In DNA form, the CDR3 reads TGTGCCAGCAGCTTATTCGGGAGGAGGGACTCTAAGGGCGGGGAGCTGTTTTTT.

Concerning this clone: This same CDR3 is encoded by further DNA sequences in the sample. The chain combines TRBV9 with TRBJ2-5; D is possibly TRBD2 (5 bases). Trimming shortened V by 0 bases and J by 3 bases, and 6 bases separated the two germline ends. The germline V gene has CDR1 SGDLS and CDR2 YYNGEE. The CDR3 contains 13 residues. CDR3 bases: TGTGCCAGCAGCGTAGGGGGAGAAGAGACCCAGTACTTC. This codes for CASSVGGEETQYF.

The CDR3 sequence: CASSVTGTGGYEQFF. The CDR3 nucleotides read TGCGCCAGCAGCGTTACCGGGACAGGGGGTTATGAGCAGTTCTTC. The V call is TRBV5-1, the J call TRBJ2-1; 11 bases line up with TRBD1. Germline CDR1 and CDR2: SGHRS and YFSETQ. Unmatched junction bases numbered 8, after V lost 4 bases and J lost 8 bases. The CDR3 loop spans 15 amino acids.

This clone came up a few times. The rearrangement links TRBV7-9 to TRBJ1-4; no clear D. Trimming removed 4 bases from V and 6 bases from J, with 9 bases in between. CDR3 size: 13 residues. Germline CDR1 and CDR2: SEHNR and FQNEAQ (reference sequence). CDR3 DNA: TGTGCCAGCAGCTCAGACGAGGATGAAAAACTGTTTTTT. Amino acids: CASSSDEDEKLFF. Drawing the rest from reference TRBV7-9 and TRBJ1-4, the complete variable domain is DTGVSQNPRHKITKRGQNVTFRCDPISEHNRLYWYRQTLGQGPEFLTYFQNEAQLEKSRLLSDRFSAERPKGSFSTLEIQRTEQGDSAMYLCASSSDEDEKLFFGSGTQLSVL.